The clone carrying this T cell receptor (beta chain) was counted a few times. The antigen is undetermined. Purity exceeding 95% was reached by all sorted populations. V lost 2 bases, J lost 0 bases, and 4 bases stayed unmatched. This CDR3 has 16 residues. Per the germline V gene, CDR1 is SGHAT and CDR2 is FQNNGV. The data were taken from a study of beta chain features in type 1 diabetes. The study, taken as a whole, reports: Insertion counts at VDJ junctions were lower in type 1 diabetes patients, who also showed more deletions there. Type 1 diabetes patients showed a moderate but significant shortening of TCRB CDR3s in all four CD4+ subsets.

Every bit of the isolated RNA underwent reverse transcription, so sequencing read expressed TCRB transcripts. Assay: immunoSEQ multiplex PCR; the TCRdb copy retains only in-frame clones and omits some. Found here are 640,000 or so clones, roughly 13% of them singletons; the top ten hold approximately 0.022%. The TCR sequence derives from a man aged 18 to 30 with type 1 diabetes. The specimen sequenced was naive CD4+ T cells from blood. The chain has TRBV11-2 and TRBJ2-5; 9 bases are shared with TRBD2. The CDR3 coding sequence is TGTGCCAGCAGCTTACAAGCGGGGGGTAACCAAGAGACCCAGTACTTC. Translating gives CASSLQAGGNQETQYF.